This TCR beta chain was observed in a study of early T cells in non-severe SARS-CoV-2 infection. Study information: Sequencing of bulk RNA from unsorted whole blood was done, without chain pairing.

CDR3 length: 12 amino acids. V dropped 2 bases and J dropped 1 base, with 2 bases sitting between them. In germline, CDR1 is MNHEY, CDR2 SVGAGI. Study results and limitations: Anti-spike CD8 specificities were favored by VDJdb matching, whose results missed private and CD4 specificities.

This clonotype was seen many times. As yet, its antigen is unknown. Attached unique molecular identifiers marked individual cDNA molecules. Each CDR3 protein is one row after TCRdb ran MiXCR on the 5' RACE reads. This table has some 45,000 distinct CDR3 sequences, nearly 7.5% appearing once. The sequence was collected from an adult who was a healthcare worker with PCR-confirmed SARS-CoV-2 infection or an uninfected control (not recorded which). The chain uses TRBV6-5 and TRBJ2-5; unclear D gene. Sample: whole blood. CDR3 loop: CASSYGQETQYF. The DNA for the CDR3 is TGTGCCAGCAGTTACGGCCAAGAGACCCAGTACTTC.